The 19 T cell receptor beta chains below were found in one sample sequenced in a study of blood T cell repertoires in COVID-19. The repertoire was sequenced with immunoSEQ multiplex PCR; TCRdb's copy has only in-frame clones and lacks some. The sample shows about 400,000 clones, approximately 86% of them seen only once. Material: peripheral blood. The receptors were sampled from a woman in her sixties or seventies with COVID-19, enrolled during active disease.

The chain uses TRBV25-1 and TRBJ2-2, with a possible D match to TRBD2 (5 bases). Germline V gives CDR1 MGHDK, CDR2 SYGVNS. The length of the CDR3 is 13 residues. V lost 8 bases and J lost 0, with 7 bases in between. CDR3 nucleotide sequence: TGTGCCAGCCGGGAACCGAACACCGGGGAGCTGTTTTTT. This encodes CASREPNTGELFF.

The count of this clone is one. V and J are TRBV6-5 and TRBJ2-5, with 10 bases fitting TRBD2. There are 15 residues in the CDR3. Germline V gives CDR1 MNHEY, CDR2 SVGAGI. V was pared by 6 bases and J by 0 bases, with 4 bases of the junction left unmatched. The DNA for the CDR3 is TGTGCCAGCAGCGCTAGCGGGGGCTACCAAGAGACCCAGTACTTC. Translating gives CASSASGGYQETQYF.

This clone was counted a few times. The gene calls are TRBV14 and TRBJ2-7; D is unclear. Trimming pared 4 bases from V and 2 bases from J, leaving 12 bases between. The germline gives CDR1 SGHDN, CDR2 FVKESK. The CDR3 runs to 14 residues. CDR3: CASSPFSSPYEQYF. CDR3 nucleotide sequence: TGTGCCAGCAGCCCGTTTAGTTCCCCCTACGAGCAGTACTTC.

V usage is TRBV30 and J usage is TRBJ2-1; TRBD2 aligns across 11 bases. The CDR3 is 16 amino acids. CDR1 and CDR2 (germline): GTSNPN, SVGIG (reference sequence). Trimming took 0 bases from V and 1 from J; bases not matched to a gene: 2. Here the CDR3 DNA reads TGTGCCTGGAGTGTACCTAGCGGGGGGTCCTACAATGAGCAGTTCTTC. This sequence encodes CAWSVPSGGSYNEQFF.

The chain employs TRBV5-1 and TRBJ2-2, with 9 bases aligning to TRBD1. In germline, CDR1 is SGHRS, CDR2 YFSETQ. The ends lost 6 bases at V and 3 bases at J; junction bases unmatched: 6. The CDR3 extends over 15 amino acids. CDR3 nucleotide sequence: TGCGCCAGCAACCAACAGGGGGCTGACACCGGGGAGCTGTTTTTT. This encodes CASNQQGADTGELFF.

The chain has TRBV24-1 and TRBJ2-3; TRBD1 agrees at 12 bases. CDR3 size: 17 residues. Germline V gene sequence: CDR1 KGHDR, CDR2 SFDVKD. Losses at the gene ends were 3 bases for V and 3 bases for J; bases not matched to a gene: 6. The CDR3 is CATSDRGDRGLTDTQYF. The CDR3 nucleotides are TGTGCCACCAGTGATCGAGGGGACAGGGGGCTGACAGATACGCAGTATTTT.

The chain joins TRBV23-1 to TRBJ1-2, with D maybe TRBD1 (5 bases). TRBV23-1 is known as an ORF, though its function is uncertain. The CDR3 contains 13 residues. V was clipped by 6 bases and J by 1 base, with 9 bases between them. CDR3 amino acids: CASSTQDNYGYTF. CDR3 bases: TGCGCCAGCAGCACACAGGATAACTATGGCTACACCTTC.

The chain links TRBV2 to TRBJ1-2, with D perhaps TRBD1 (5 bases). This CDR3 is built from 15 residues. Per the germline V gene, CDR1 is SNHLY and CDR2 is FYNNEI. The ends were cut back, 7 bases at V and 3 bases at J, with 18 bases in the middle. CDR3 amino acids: CASNPGPGVDYGYTF. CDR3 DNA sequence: TGTGCCAGCAACCCAGGGCCCGGAGTGGACTATGGCTACACCTTC.

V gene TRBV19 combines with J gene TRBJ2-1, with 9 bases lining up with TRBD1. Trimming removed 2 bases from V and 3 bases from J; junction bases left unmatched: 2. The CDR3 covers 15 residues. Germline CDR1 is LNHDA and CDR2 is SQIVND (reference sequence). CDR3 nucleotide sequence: TGTGCCAGTAGTATACGGGGACAGGGCTACAATGAGCAGTTCTTC. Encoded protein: CASSIRGQGYNEQFF.

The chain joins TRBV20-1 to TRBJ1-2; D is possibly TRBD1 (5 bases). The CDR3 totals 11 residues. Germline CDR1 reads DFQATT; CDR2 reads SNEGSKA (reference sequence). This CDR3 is CGMRDVRLYTF. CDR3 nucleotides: TGCGGCATGCGGGACGTCCGGTTGTACACCTTC.

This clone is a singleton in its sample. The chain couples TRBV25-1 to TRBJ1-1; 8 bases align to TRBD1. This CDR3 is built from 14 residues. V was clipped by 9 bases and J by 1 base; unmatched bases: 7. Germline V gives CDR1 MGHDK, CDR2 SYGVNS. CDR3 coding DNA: TGTGCCAGTACGGGGACAGGACAGAACACTGAAGCTTTCTTT. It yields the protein CASTGTGQNTEAFF. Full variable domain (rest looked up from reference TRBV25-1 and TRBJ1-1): EADIYQTPRYLVIGTGKKITLECSQTMGHDKMYWYQQDPGMELHLIHYSYGVNSTEKGDLSSESTVSRIRTEHFPLTLESARPSHTSQYLCASTGTGQNTEAFFGQGTRLTVV.

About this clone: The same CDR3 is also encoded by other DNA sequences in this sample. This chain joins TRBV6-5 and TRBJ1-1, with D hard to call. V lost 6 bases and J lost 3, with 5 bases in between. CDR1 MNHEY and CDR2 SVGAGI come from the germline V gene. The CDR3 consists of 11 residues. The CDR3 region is CASSSYTEAFF. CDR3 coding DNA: TGTGCCAGCAGCTCCTACACTGAAGCTTTCTTT.

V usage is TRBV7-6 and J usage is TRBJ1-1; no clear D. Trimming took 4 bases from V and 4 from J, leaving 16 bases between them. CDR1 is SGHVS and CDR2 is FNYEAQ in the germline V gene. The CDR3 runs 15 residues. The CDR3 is CASSSFGASVTEAFF. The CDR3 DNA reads TGTGCCAGCAGCTCCTTCGGAGCCAGCGTCACTGAAGCTTTCTTT.

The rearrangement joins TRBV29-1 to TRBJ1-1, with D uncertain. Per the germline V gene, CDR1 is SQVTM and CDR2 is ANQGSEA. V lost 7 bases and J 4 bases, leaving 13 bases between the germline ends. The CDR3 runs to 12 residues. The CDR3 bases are TGCAGCGCCACTACTTTTGGCACTGAAGCTTTCTTT. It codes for CSATTFGTEAFF.

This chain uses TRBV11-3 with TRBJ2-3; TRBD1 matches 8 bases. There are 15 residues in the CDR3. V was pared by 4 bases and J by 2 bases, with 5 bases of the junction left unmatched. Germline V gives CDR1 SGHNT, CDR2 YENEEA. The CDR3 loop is CASSWGQAVTDTQYF. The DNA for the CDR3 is TGTGCCAGCAGCTGGGGACAGGCAGTCACAGATACGCAGTATTTT.

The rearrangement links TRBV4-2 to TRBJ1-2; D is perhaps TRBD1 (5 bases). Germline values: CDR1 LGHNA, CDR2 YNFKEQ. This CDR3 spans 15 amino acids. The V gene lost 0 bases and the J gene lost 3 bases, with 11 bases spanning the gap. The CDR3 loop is CASSQEAGMDYGYTF. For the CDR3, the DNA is TGTGCCAGCAGCCAAGAAGCAGGGATGGACTATGGCTACACCTTC.

As DNA, the CDR3 is TGCAGGGCGAGCGCTAACTATGGCTACACCTTC. Protein sequence: CRASANYGYTF. J is TRBJ1-2 and V is TRBV20-1; D gene unclear. The germline V gene has CDR1 DFQATT and CDR2 SNEGSKA (reference sequence). The CDR3 sequence is 11 residues long.

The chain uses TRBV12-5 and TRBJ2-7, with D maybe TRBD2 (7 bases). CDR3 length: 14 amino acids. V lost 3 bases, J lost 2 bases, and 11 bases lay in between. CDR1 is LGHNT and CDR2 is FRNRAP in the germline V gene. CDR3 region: CASGLMGGPYEQYF. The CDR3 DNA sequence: TGTGCTAGTGGTTTAATGGGGGGGCCCTACGAGCAGTACTTC.

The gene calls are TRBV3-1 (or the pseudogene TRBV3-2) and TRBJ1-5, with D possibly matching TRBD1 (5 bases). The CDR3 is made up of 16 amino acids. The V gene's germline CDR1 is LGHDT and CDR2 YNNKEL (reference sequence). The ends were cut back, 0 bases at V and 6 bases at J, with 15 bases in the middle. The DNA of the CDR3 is TGTGCCAGCAGCCAAGATCCGCGGCAGGGTGCTCAGCCCCAGCATTTT. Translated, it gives CASSQDPRQGAQPQHF.